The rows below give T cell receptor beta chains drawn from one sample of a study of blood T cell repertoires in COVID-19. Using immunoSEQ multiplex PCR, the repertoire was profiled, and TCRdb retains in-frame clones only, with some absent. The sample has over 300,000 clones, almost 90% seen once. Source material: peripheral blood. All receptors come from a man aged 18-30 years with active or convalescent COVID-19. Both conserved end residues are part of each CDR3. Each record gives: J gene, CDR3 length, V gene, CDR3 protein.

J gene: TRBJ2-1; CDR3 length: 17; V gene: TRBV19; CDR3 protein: CATRGLAGGPSYNEQFF
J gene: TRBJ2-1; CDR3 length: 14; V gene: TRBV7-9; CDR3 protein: CASTTGLVFGEQFF
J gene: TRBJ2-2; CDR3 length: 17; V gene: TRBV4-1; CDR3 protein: CASSKHMNSGKDGELFF
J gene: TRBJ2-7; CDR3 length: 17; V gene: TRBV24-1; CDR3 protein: CATTPGLAGPSSYEQYF
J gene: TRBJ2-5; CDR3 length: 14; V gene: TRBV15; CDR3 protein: CATSRDQGLETQYF
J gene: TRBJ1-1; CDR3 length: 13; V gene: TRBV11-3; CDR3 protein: CASSLTVNTEAFF
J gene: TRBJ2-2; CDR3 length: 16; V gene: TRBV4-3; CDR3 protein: CASRQGQGSYTGELFF
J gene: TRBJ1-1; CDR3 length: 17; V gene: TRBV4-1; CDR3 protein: CASSHPPEDAAGTEAFF
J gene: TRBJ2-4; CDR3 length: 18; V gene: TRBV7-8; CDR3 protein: CASSFYPTKGEGENIQYF
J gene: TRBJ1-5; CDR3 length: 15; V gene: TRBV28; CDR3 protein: CAITLAGGGNLPQHF
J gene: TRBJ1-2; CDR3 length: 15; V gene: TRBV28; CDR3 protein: CASSPTWRGADGYTF
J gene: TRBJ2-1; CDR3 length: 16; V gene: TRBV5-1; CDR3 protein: CASSSDRGWYYNEQFF
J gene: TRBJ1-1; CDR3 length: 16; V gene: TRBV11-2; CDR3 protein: CASTIGVRGSYTEAFF
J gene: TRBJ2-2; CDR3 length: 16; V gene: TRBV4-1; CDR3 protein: CASSPMRVTNTGELFF
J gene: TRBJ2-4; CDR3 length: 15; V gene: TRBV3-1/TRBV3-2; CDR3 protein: CASSQDGVRKNIQYF
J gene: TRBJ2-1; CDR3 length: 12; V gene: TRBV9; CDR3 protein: CASSTPANEQFF
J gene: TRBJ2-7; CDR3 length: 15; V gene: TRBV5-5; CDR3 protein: CASSSQQGQTYEQYF
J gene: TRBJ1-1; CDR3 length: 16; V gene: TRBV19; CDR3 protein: CASSIIPPARDTEAFF
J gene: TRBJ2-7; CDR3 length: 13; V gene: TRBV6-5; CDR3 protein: CASSWDGGYEQYF
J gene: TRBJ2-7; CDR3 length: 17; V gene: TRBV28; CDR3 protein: CASSLGTGPLSDGEQYF
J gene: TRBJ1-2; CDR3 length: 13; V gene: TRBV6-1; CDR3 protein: CASSEYVPYGYTF
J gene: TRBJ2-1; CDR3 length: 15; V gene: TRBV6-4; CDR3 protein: CASSEGTSGGNEQFF
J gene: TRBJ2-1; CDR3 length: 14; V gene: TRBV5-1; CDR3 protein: CASIRDRGQNEQFF
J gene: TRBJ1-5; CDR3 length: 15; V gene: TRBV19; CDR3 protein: CASSIVRQINQPQHF
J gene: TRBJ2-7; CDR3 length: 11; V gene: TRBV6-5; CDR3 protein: CASGGNLGQYF
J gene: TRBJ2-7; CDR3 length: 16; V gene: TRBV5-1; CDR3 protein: CASSFGALRSSYEQYF
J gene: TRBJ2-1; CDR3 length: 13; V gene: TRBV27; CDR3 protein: CASKLGRLGRQFF
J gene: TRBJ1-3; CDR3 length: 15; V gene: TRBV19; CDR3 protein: CASGYGTLSGNTIYF
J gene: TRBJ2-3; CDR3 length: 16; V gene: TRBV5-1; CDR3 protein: CASSLVNRVDTDTQYF
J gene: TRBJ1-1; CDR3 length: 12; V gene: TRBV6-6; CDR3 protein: CASSQSTGGAFF
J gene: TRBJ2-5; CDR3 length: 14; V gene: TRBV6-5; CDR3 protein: CASGWTGASETQYF
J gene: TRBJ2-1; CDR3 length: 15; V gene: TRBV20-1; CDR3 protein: CSASDIGISYNEQFF
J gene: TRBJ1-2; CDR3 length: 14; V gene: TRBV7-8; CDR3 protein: CASSSAGLVNGYTF